This T cell receptor (beta chain) was retrieved from a study of blood T cell repertoires in COVID-19. Study background: There were acute and convalescent COVID-19 samples, and they came from the United States, Italy and Spain. Sources were T cells, B-cell-depleted T cells, or PBMCs; the material itself was cDNA or gDNA.

As processed by the authors: Reference gene primers were amplified, and this amplification served to estimate nucleated cell counts. The method was immunoSEQ multiplex PCR; TCRdb's version includes in-frame clones alone and lacks a portion of them. Clonal size and the V and J genes are those of that table, whereas D and trimming came from the DNA. There are roughly 190,000 clones in the sample; around 79% occur only once, and roughly 12% lies in the top ten. CDR3 length: 13 residues. CDR1 and CDR2 (germline): SGDLS, YYNGEE. V was pared by 4 bases and J by 1 base, with 9 bases between. The TCR originated in a woman aged 45-65 years with acute or convalescent COVID-19. The chain combines TRBV9 with TRBJ2-7; no definite D call. Material for sequencing was peripheral blood. This chain's CDR3 is CASSYPGSYEQYF. The CDR3 region has the DNA TGTGCCAGCAGCTACCCAGGTTCCTACGAGCAGTACTTC.